This TCR beta chain emerged from a study of OX40 agonist ivuxolimab in advanced cancers. CDR1 MNHNY and CDR2 SVGAGI come from the germline V gene (reference sequence). With 5 bases removed from V and 0 bases from J, the gap between germline ends came to 11 bases. The CDR3 consists of 16 residues. The repertoire was sequenced with immunoSEQ multiplex PCR; TCRdb's copy has only in-frame clones and lacks some. Of under 100,000 clones detected, approximately 80% appear once; the ten largest clones hold approximately 5%. This receptor was taken from an adult with an advanced solid tumor such as melanoma, head and neck, liver or kidney cancer. Sample: CD4+ or CD8+ T cells sorted from blood, taken in a trial of the OX40 agonist ivuxolimab. V and J are TRBV6-6 and TRBJ1-6, with D unresolved. The DNA for the CDR3 is TGTGCCAGCAGTACCGACACAAGCTCCTATAATTCACCCCTCCACTTT. Translating gives CASSTDTSSYNSPLHF.